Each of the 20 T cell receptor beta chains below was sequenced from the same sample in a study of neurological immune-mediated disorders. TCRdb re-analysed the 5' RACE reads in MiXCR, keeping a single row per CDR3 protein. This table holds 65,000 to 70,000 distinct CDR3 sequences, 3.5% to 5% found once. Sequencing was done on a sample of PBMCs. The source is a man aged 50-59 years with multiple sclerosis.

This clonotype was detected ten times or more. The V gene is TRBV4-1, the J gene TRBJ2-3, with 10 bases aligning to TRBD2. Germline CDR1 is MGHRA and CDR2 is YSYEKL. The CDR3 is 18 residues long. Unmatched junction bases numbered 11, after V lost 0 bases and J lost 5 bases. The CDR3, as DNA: TGCGCCAGCAGCCAAGAAAATCTCAGCGGGGGGGCTGGAGATACGCAGTATTTT. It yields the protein CASSQENLSGGAGDTQYF.

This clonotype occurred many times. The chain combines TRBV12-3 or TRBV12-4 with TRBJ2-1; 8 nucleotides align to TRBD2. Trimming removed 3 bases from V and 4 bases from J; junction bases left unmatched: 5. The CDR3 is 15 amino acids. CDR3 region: CASSFRAGAYNEQFF. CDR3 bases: TGTGCCAGCAGTTTTCGAGCGGGGGCGTACAATGAGCAGTTCTTC.

CDR3 amino acids: CASSQATGGIYGYTF. CDR3 DNA sequence: TGTGCCAGCAGCCAGGCGACAGGGGGGATCTATGGCTACACCTTC. This chain uses TRBV3-1 with TRBJ1-2, with 9 bases identical to TRBD1. The CDR3 extends over 15 amino acids. After removal of 3 bases from V and 4 bases from J, the junction contained 6 bases not matched to a gene. Germline V CDR1 and CDR2: LGHDT, YNNKEL (reference sequence).

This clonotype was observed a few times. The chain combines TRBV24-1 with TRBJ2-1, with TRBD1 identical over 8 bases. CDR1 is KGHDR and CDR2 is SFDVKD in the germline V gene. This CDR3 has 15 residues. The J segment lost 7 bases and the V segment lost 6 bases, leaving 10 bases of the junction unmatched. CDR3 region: CATSTTGQGANEQFF. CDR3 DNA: TGTGCCACCAGTACAACCGGCCAGGGGGCTAATGAGCAGTTCTTC.

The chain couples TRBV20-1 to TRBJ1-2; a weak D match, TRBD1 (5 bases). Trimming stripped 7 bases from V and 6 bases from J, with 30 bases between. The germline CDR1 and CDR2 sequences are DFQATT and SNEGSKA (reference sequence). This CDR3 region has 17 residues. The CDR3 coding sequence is TGCAGTGGTTCTTTTTTAAGATATGCAATTGGGGGAAATGGCTACACCTTC. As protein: CSGSFLRYAIGGNGYTF.

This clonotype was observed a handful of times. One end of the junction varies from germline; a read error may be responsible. This chain's CDR3 is CSARQGARNSPLNF. The CDR3 nucleotides are TGCAGTGCTAGACAGGGGGCGCGAAATTCACCCCTCAACTTT. This chain uses TRBV20-1 with TRBJ1-6; 8 bases are shared with TRBD1. Germline V gene lookup returns CDR1 DFQATT and CDR2 SNEGSKA (reference sequence). The CDR3 length is 14 residues.

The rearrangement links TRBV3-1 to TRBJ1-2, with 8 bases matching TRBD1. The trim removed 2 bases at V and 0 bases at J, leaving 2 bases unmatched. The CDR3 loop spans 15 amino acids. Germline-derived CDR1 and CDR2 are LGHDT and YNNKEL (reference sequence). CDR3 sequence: CASSQSGGPNYGYTF. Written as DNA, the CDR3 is TGTGCCAGCAGCCAATCAGGGGGCCCTAACTATGGCTACACCTTC. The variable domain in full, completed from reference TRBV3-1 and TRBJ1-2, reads DTAVSQTPKYLVTQMGNDKSIKCEQNLGHDTMYWYKQDSKKFLKIMFSYNNKELIINETVPNRFSPKSPDKAHLNLHINSLELGDSAVYFCASSQSGGPNYGYTFGSGTRLTVV.

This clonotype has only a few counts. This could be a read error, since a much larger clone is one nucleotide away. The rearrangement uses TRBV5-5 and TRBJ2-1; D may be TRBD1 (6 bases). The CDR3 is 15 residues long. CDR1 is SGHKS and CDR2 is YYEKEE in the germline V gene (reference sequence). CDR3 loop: CANSPDRPSYNEQFF. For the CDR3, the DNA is TGTGCCAACAGCCCGGACAGACCCTCCTACAATGAGCAGTTCTTC.

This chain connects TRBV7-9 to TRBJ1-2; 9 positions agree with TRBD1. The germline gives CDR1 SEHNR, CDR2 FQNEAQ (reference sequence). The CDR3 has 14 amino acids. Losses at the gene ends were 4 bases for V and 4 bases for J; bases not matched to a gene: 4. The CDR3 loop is CASSSGQGPYGYTF. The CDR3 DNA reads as TGTGCCAGCAGCTCGGGACAGGGCCCCTATGGCTACACCTTC.

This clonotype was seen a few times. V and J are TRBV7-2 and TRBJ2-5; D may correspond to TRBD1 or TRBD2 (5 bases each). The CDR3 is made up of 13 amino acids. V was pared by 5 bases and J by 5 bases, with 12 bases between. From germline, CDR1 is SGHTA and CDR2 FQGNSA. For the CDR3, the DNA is TGTGCCAGCAGCCCCGCCAGGGACGAGACCCAGTACTTC. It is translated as CASSPARDETQYF.

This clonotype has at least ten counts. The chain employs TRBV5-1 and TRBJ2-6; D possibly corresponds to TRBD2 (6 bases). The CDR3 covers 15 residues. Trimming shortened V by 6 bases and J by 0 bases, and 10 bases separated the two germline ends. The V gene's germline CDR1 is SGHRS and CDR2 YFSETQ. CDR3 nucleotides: TGCGCCAGCACGGTCGGGAGCTCTGGGGCCAACGTCCTGACTTTC. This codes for CASTVGSSGANVLTF.

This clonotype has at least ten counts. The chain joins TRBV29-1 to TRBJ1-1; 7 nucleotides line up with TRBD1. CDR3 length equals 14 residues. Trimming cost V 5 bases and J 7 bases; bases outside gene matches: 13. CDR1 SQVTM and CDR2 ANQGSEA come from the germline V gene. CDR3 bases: TGCAGCGTTACCGGGAAACAGGGGCTATTTGAAGCTTTCTTT. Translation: CSVTGKQGLFEAFF.

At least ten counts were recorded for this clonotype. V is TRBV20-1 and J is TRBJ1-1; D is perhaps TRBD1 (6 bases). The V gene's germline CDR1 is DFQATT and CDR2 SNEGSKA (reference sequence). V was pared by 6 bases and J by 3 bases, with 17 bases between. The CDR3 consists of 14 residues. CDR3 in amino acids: CSASRGGRYTEAFF. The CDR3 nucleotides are TGCAGTGCCAGCCGTGGGGGGCGGTACACTGAAGCTTTCTTT.

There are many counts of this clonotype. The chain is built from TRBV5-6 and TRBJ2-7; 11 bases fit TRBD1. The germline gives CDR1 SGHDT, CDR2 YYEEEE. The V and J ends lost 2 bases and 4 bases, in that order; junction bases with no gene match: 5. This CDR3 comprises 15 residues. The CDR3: CASSFGQGAGYEQYV. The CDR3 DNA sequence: TGTGCCAGCAGCTTCGGACAGGGGGCCGGGTACGAGCAGTACGTC.

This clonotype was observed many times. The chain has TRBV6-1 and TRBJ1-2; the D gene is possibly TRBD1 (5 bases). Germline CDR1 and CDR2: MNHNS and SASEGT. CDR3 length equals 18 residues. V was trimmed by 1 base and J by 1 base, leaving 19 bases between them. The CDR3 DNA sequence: TGTGCCAGCAGTGAAGTGGCCGGGACGGCCTTTAGTAACTATGGCTACACCTTC. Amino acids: CASSEVAGTAFSNYGYTF.

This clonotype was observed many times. DNA of the CDR3: TGTGCCAGCAGCACCCGTCTAGCGAAGGACACCTACAATGAGCAGTTCTTC. This codes for CASSTRLAKDTYNEQFF. This sequence joins TRBV5-6 and TRBJ2-1; TRBD2 might be the D (6 bases). The length of the CDR3 is 17 residues. Germline CDR1 and CDR2: SGHDT and YYEEEE. V shed 4 bases and J shed 2 bases, with 19 bases lying between them. Looking up the rest from reference TRBV5-6 and TRBJ2-1 gives the full variable domain: DAGVTQSPTHLIKTRGQQVTLRCSPKSGHDTVSWYQQALGQGPQFIFQYYEEEERQRGNFPDRFSGHQFPNYSSELNVNALLLGDSALYLCASSTRLAKDTYNEQFFGPGTRLTVL.

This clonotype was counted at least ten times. CDR3 amino acids: CAIKAAALYNSPLHF. DNA of the CDR3: TGTGCCATCAAAGCGGCAGCTTTATATAATTCACCCCTCCACTTT. J is TRBJ1-6 and V is TRBV10-3; D unclear. Germline V CDR1 and CDR2: ENHRY, SYGVKD. V shed 7 bases and J shed 4 bases, with 14 bases lying between them. CDR3 size: 15 residues.

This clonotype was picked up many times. CDR3 loop: CSVEGGQGLYGYTF. The CDR3 coding sequence is TGCAGCGTTGAGGGAGGACAGGGGCTCTATGGCTACACCTTC. This chain joins TRBV29-1 and TRBJ1-2; the match to TRBD1 covers 9 bases. Germline lookup yields CDR1 SQVTM and CDR2 ANQGSEA. V was pared by 3 bases and J by 4 bases, with 6 bases of the junction left unmatched. This CDR3 contains 14 residues.

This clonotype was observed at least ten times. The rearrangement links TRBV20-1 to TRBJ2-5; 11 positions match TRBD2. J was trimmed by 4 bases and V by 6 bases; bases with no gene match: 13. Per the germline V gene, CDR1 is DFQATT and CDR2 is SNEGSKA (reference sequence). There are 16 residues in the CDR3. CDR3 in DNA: TGCAGTGCCACAATGCCTAGCGGGGGGACGAGAGAGACCCAGTACTTC. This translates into CSATMPSGGTRETQYF.

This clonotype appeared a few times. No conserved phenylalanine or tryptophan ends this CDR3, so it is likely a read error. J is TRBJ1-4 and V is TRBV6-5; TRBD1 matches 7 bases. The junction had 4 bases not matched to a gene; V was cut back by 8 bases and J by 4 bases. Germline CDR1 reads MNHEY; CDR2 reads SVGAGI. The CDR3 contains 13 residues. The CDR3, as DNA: TGTGCCAGCGGCAGACAGGGTAATGAAAAACTGTTTAAT. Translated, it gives CASGRQGNEKLFN.